This T cell receptor (beta chain) was profiled in a study of CD8+ T cells in alopecia areata. Treatment: oral pan-JAK inhibitor, 5-10 mg twice daily. Germline values: CDR1 SGHTA, CDR2 FQGNSA. With V trimmed by 6 bases and J by 1 base, 11 bases remained unmatched. The CDR3 is 17 residues long. This clone was seen once. cDNA prepared by RNA extraction and subsequent reverse transcription served as the template for sequencing. Clones were read by immunoSEQ multiplex PCR, and TCRdb kept only the in-frame ones, dropping some. Found here are about 160,000 clones, under 70% of them singletons; the top ten hold around 0.9%.

The rearrangement joins TRBV7-2 to TRBJ1-1, with 10 bases fitting TRBD1. The sample in question was CD4+ T cells sorted from blood, obtained at week 4, from a patient treated with tofacitinib. The TCR sequence derives from a human donor with alopecia areata. This chain's CDR3 is CASRLDRGLGTNTEAFF. CDR3 DNA sequence: TGTGCCAGCAGGCTAGACAGGGGGCTGGGGACGAACACTGAAGCTTTCTTT.